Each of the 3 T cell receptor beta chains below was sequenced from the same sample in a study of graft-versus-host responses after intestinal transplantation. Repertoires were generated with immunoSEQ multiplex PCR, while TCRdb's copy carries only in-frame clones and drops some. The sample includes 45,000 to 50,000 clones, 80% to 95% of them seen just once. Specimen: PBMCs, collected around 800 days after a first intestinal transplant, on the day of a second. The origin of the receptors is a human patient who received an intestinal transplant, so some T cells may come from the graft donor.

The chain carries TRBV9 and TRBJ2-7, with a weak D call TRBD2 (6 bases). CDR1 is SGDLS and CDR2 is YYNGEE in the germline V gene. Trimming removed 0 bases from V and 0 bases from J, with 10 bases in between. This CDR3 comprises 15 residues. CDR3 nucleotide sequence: TGTGCCAGCAGCGTAGGGAGTAGCGGCTCCTACGAGCAGTACTTC. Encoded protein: CASSVGSSGSYEQYF. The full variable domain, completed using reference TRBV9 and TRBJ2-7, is DSGVTQTPKHLITATGQRVTLRCSPRSGDLSVYWYQQSLDQGLQFLIQYYNGEERAKGNILERFSAQQFPDLHSELNLSSLELGDSALYFCASSVGSSGSYEQYFGPGTRLTVT.

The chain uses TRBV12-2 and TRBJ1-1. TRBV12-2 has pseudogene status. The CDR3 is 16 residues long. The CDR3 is CASRSPNGGVNTEAFF. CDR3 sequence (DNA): TGTGCAAGTCGCTCCCCCAACGGGGGGGTCAACACTGAAGCTTTCTTT.

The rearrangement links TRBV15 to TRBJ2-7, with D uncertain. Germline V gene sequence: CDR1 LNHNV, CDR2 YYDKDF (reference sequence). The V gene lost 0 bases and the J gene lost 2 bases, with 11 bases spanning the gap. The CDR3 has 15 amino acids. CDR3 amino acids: CATSRDRWTTYEQYF. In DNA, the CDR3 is TGTGCCACCAGCAGAGATCGGTGGACCACCTACGAGCAGTACTTC.